Presented here are 4 T cell receptor beta chains from one specimen sequenced in a study of T cells of healthy individuals. TCRdb processed the 5' RACE reads anew with MiXCR; each CDR3 protein has one entry. The table shows 90,000 to 100,000 distinct CDR3 sequences, with approximately 18% occurring only once. The source of these receptors is a human donor in good health.

CDR3 region: CASTHPLAGYPPGTGELFF. The CDR3 coding sequence is TGTGCCAGCACACACCCCCTAGCGGGATACCCACCGGGAACCGGGGAGCTGTTTTTT. The chain uses TRBV6-2 or TRBV6-3 and TRBJ2-2; 9 nucleotides match TRBD2. Germline V CDR1 and CDR2: MNHEY, SVGEGT. The CDR3 consists of 19 residues. V lost 7 bases, J lost 5 bases, and 20 bases stayed unmatched.

The table lists this clonotype with a few counts. This chain uses TRBV3-1 with TRBJ2-1; TRBD1 matches 10 bases. With 4 bases clipped from V and 5 bases from J, the junction kept 5 bases outside the gene matches. CDR1 is LGHDT, CDR2 YNNKEL, per germline (reference sequence). The CDR3 runs to 15 residues. The CDR3 DNA sequence: TGTGCCAGCAGCCTTGGCGGGACAGGGGACAATGAGCAGTTCTTC. Its translation is CASSLGGTGDNEQFF.

The rearrangement joins TRBV12-3 or TRBV12-4 to TRBJ1-1; the D gene is possibly TRBD1 (6 bases). This CDR3 has 18 amino acids. V was cut by 3 bases and J by 1 base, with 21 bases left in between. The CDR3: CASSFLWGAQGPNTEAFF. The CDR3 DNA sequence: TGTGCCAGCAGTTTTCTGTGGGGGGCGCAGGGACCGAACACTGAAGCTTTCTTT.

The sample holds many counts of this clonotype. V usage is TRBV10-3 and J usage is TRBJ1-1, with D unclear. The CDR3 is made up of 13 amino acids. From germline, CDR1 is ENHRY and CDR2 SYGVKD. V shed 11 bases and J shed 2 bases, with 15 bases lying between them. CDR3: CASTRTANTEAFF. The DNA of the CDR3 is TGTGCCTCAACACGCACAGCCAACACTGAAGCTTTCTTT.